The 10 T cell receptor beta chains reported below all come from one sample, sequenced in a study of T-cell memory formation after mild COVID-19. TCRdb re-called the 5' RACE reads through MiXCR, storing one row per CDR3 protein. The sample has 110,000 to 150,000 distinct CDR3 sequences, 13% to 15% seen once. The specimen was PBMCs or a T cell subset sorted from them (not recorded which). These TCRs come from an adult woman who had mild COVID-19 (a few samples of this study predate the infection). Cell type and time point are not known.

The chain recombines TRBV11-3 with TRBJ2-5; either TRBD1 or TRBD2 may fit D (5 bases each). Germline loops: CDR1 SGHNT, CDR2 YENEEA. The CDR3 has 14 residues. V lost 4 bases, J lost 5 bases, and 14 bases lay in between. CDR3 in amino acids: CASSSGRGRETQYF. CDR3 DNA: TGTGCCAGCAGCTCAGGACGGGGCCGGGAGACCCAGTACTTC.

The DNA for the CDR3 is TGCGCCAGCAGCTATTCCCCGATACAGGGGCTGAATTCACCCCTCCACTTT. This sequence encodes CASSYSPIQGLNSPLHF. This chain connects TRBV5-1 to TRBJ1-6; 7 bases line up with TRBD1. This CDR3 is 17 amino acids long. Germline V gene data show CDR1 as SGHRS and CDR2 as YFSETQ. V lost 3 bases, J lost 7 bases, and 13 bases stayed unmatched.

This clonotype was seen repeatedly, ten times or more. The V and J genes are TRBV29-1 and TRBJ2-1, with 11 bases identical to TRBD2. The CDR3 covers 16 residues. Germline values: CDR1 SQVTM, CDR2 ANQGSEA. The V gene end was trimmed by 3 bases and the J gene end by 0 bases; junction bases not matched to a gene: 4. DNA of the CDR3: TGCAGCGTTGAGGGACTAGCGGAAAGCTCCTACAATGAGCAGTTCTTC. It codes for CSVEGLAESSYNEQFF.

The chain is built from TRBV4-1 and TRBJ2-2, with no clear D. Deletions cut 2 bases from V and 4 bases from J, with 8 bases between. The length of the CDR3 is 14 residues. CDR1 and CDR2 from the germline V gene are MGHRA and YSYEKL. CDR3 DNA sequence: TGCGCCAGCAGCCAATTCATGAGCACCGGGGAGCTGTTTTTT. This gives the protein CASSQFMSTGELFF.

The V call is TRBV9, the J call TRBJ2-2; no reliable D call. The CDR3 has 15 amino acids. V lost 3 bases and J lost 1, with 10 bases in between. Germline V gene sequence: CDR1 SGDLS, CDR2 YYNGEE. The CDR3 coding sequence is TGTGCCAGCAGCGAGCAGATAGTGAACACCGGGGAGCTGTTTTTT. Residues: CASSEQIVNTGELFF.

The J gene is TRBJ1-1, the V gene TRBV6-2 or TRBV6-3, with 8 nucleotides matching TRBD1. CDR1 is MNHEY, CDR2 SVGEGT, per germline. V was pared by 6 bases and J by 5 bases, with 11 bases of the junction left unmatched. The CDR3 loop spans 15 amino acids. The CDR3 sequence: CASRPHDRGGTEAFF. CDR3 nucleotide sequence: TGTGCCAGCAGACCCCATGACAGGGGCGGGACTGAAGCTTTCTTT.

The V gene is TRBV9, the J gene TRBJ2-3; 9 nucleotides agree with TRBD2. This CDR3 has 15 amino acids. V dropped 4 bases and J dropped 2; count of bases not matched to a gene: 5. Per the germline V gene, CDR1 is SGDLS and CDR2 is YYNGEE. In nucleotides, the CDR3 is TGTGCCAGCAGCTCTAGCGGGGATTTCACAGATACGCAGTATTTT. It encodes CASSSSGDFTDTQYF. Supplemented by reference TRBV9 and TRBJ2-3, the full variable domain reads DSGVTQTPKHLITATGQRVTLRCSPRSGDLSVYWYQQSLDQGLQFLIQYYNGEERAKGNILERFSAQQFPDLHSELNLSSLELGDSALYFCASSSSGDFTDTQYFGPGTRLTVL.

The rearrangement joins TRBV15 to TRBJ1-1, with a possible D match to TRBD1 (5 bases). CDR1 LNHNV and CDR2 YYDKDF come from the germline V gene (reference sequence). This CDR3 is built from 15 residues. V was shortened by 1 base and J by 5 bases, with 14 bases between the two germline ends. The CDR3 sequence is CATSRVVGAGTEAFF. CDR3 coding DNA: TGTGCCACCAGCAGAGTTGTCGGGGCCGGGACTGAAGCTTTCTTT.

This clonotype was recorded a few times. V is TRBV20-1 and J is TRBJ1-5; 7 bases fit TRBD1. The germline V gene encodes CDR1 DFQATT and CDR2 SNEGSKA (reference sequence). The CDR3 spans 16 residues. With V trimmed by 2 bases and J by 11 bases, 18 bases remained unmatched. The CDR3 reads CSARPRDSEIVSTQHF. The CDR3 DNA reads TGCAGTGCTAGACCCCGGGACAGCGAGATTGTTTCGACCCAGCATTTT.

This clonotype was detected a few times. The chain employs TRBV9 and TRBJ1-1, with no clear D. The CDR3 is 15 residues long. In germline, CDR1 is SGDLS, CDR2 YYNGEE. Trimming cost V 6 bases and J 6 bases, with 21 bases left between them. The chain's CDR3 is CASKPSTALAAEAFF. The CDR3 nucleotides read TGTGCCAGCAAACCTTCGACGGCCTTGGCGGCTGAAGCTTTCTTT. Complete variable domain (other parts from reference TRBV9 and TRBJ1-1): DSGVTQTPKHLITATGQRVTLRCSPRSGDLSVYWYQQSLDQGLQFLIQYYNGEERAKGNILERFSAQQFPDLHSELNLSSLELGDSALYFCASKPSTALAAEAFFGQGTRLTVV.